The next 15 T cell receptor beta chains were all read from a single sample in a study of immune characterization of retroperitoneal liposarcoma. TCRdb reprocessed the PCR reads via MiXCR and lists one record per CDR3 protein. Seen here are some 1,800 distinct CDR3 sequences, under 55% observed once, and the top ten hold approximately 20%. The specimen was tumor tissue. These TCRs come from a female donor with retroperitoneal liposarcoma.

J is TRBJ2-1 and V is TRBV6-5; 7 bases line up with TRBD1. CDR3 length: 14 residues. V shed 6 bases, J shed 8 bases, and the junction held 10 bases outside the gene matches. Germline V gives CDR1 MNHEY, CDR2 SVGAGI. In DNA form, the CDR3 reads TGTGCCAGCAGCCTCGGACAGGCGAGGGATGAGCAGTTCTTC. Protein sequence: CASSLGQARDEQFF.

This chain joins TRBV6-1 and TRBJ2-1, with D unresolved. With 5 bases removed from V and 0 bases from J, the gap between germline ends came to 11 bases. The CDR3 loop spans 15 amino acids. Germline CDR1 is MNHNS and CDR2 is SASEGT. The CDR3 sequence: CASSYEPSSYNEQFF. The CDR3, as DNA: TGTGCCAGCAGTTATGAGCCAAGCTCCTACAATGAGCAGTTCTTC.

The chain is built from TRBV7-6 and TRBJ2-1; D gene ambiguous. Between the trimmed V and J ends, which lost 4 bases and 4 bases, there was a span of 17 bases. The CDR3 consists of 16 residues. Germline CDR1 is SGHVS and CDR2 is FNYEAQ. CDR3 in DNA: TGTGCCAGCAGCTCACCGACTTTCGACTTTTACAATGAGCAGTTCTTC. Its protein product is CASSSPTFDFYNEQFF.

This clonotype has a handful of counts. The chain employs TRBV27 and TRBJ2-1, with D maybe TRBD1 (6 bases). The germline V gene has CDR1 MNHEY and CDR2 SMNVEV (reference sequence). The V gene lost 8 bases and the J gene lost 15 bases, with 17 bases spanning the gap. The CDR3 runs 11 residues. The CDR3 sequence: CASGARGGGFF. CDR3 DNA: TGTGCCAGCGGGGCCAGGGGCGGTGGGTTCTTC.

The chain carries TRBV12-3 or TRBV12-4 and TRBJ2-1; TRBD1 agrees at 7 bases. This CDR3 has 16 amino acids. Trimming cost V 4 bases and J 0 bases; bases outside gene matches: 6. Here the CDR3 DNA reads TGTGCCAGCAGTTACCGACAGGGTGGCTCCTACAATGAGCAGTTCTTC. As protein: CASSYRQGGSYNEQFF.

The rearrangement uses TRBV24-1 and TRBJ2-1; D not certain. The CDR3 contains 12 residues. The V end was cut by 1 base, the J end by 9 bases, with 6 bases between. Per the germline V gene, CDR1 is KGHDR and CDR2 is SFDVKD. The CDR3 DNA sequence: TGTGCCACCAGTGATTTCCGACTTGAGCAGTTCTTC. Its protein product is CATSDFRLEQFF.

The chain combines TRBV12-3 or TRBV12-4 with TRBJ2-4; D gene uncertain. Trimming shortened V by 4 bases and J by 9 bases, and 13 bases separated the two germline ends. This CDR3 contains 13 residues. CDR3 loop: CASSSGSFSIQYF. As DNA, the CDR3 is TGTGCCAGCAGTTCTGGGTCCTTTAGCATTCAGTACTTC.

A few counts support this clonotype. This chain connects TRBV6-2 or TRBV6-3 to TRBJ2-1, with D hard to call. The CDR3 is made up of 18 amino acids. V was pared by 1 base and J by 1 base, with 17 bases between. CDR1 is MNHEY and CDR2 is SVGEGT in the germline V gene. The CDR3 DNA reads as TGTGCCAGCAGTTACTACGCTGACCTCCCCGGGTCCTACAATGAGCAGTTCTTC. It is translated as CASSYYADLPGSYNEQFF.

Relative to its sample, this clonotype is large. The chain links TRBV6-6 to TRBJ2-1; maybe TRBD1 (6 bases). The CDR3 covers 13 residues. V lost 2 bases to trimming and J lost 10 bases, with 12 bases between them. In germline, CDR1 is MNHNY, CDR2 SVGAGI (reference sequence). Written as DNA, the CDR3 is TGTGCCAGCAGTTACCGCAGGGGCTACGAGCAGTTCTTC. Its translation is CASSYRRGYEQFF.

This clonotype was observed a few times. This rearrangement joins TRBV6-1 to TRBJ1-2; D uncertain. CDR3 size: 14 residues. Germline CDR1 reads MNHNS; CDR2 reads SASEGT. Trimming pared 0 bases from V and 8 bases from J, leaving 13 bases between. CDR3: CASSEAVGKGGYTF. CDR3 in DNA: TGTGCCAGCAGTGAAGCAGTGGGTAAAGGAGGCTACACCTTC.

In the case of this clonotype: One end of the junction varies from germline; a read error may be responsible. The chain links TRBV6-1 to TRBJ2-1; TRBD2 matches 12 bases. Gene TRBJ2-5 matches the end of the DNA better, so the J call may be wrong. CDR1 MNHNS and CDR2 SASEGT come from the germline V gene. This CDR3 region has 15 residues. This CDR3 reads CVSSDLAGGQETQYF. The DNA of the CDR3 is TGTGTCAGCAGTGACCTAGCGGGGGGGCAGGAGACCCAGTACTTC.

The CDR3 DNA sequence: TGTGCCAGCACCTCGACAGGGGCTGGGGCCAACGTCCTGACTTTC. This translates into CASTSTGAGANVLTF. The chain carries TRBV12-3 or TRBV12-4 and TRBJ2-6; 8 nucleotides line up with TRBD1. The V segment lost 7 bases and the J segment 2 bases; nucleotides outside the gene matches: 4. This CDR3 comprises 15 residues.

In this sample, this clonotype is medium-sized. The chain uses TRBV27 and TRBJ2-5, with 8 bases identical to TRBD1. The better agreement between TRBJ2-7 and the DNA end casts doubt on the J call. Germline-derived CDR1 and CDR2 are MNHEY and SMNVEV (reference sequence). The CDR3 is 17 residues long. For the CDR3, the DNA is TGTGCCAGCAGTTTTCAGGCAGGGACAGGAATTTCCTACGAGCAGTACTTC. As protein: CASSFQAGTGISYEQYF.

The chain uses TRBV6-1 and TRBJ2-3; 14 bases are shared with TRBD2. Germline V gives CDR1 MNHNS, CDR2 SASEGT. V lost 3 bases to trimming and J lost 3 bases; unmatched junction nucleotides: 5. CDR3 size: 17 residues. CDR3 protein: CASSEGTSGRVTDTQYF. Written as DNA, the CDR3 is TGTGCCAGCAGTGAGGGGACTAGCGGGAGAGTGACAGATACGCAGTATTTT.

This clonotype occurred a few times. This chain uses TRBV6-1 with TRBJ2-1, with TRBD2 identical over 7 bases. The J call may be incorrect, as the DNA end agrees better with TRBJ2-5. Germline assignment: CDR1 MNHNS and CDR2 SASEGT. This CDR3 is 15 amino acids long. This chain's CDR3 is CASSDLWGGGETQYF. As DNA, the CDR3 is TGTGCCAGCAGTGATCTGTGGGGGGGTGGTGAGACCCAGTACTTC.